One sample yielded the 31 T cell receptor beta chains listed below, sequenced in a study of blood T cell repertoires in COVID-19. This table comes from immunoSEQ multiplex PCR, and its TCRdb copy is limited to in-frame clones, with some not included. The table has over 350,000 clones, approximately 90% seen once. The specimen was peripheral blood. These receptors all come from a woman aged 30 to 39 with active or convalescent COVID-19.

Remarks on this clone: The CDR3 does not end in the conserved phenylalanine or tryptophan, so this is likely a read error. It is unclear where the CDR3 begins or ends on the DNA, so no DNA is shown, and the CDR3 is as TCRdb lists it. The V and J genes are TRBV7-9 and TRBJ1-4; whether TRBD1, the table's D call, matches the DNA was not checked. Both ends counted, the CDR3 spans 14 residues. Germline-derived CDR1 and CDR2 are SEHNR and FQNEAQ (reference sequence). The CDR3 sequence is CASSQLPGQGVMEL.

The chain links TRBV6-5 to TRBJ1-2, with D unclear. CDR3 length equals 16 residues. V gave up 4 bases and J gave up 0 bases, with 15 bases separating them. Germline CDR1 MNHEY, CDR2 SVGAGI. DNA for the CDR3: TGTGCCAGCAGTTCCCGAGGGCCCCAGCCTAACTATGGCTACACCTTC. Its translation is CASSSRGPQPNYGYTF.

The chain employs TRBV5-1 and TRBJ2-5; 10 positions match TRBD2. Germline V gene lookup returns CDR1 SGHRS and CDR2 YFSETQ. Trimming took 2 bases from V and 2 from J; bases not matched to a gene: 3. The CDR3 has 15 amino acids. CDR3 DNA: TGCGCCAGCAGCTTCAGCGGGAGGGAACAAGAGACCCAGTACTTC. Amino acids: CASSFSGREQETQYF.

CDR3 nucleotides: TGCGCCAGCAGTCAATCGGGACTAGCAGAAGACAATGAGCAGTTCTTC. The encoded protein is CASSQSGLAEDNEQFF. V and J are TRBV23-1 and TRBJ2-1; 9 bases fit TRBD2. Being an ORF, TRBV23-1 has a function that is uncertain. The V segment lost 0 bases and the J segment 5 bases; nucleotides outside the gene matches: 5. The CDR3 extends over 16 amino acids.

The chain combines TRBV18 with TRBJ1-2; 8 bases line up with TRBD1. From germline, CDR1 is KGHSH and CDR2 LQKENI. CDR3 length: 13 amino acids. Trimming took 5 bases from V and 7 from J; bases not matched to a gene: 6. The CDR3 nucleotides are TGTGCCAGCTCAATCCAGGGGGCATTTGGCTACACCTTC. Translated: CASSIQGAFGYTF.

This chain uses TRBV2 with TRBJ2-2, with TRBD2 matching 8 bases. CDR3 length: 11 amino acids. Germline lookup yields CDR1 SNHLY and CDR2 FYNNEI. The CDR3 DNA sequence: TGTGCGCGGGAGGTCGCCGGGGAGCTGTTTTTT. Protein product: CAREVAGELFF.

The genes are TRBV5-5 and TRBJ1-4, with no clear D. This CDR3 spans 13 amino acids. Germline loops: CDR1 SGHKS, CDR2 YYEKEE (reference sequence). The ends were cut back, 0 bases at V and 8 bases at J, with 8 bases in the middle. The CDR3, as DNA: TGTGCCAGCAGCTTGGCCAGTGGCGAAAAACTGTTTTTT. This gives the protein CASSLASGEKLFF.

The gene calls are TRBV12-3 or TRBV12-4 and TRBJ1-1, with 8 bases that match TRBD1. V shed 3 bases, J shed 5 bases, and the junction held 2 bases outside the gene matches. The CDR3 totals 13 residues. The CDR3 spells CASSFQGATEAFF. The CDR3 bases are TGTGCCAGCAGTTTTCAGGGGGCGACTGAAGCTTTCTTT.

This chain joins TRBV4-1 and TRBJ1-1; D gene ambiguous. Germline V gene data show CDR1 as MGHRA and CDR2 as YSYEKL. Trimming cost V 4 bases and J 3 bases, with 12 bases left between them. The CDR3 extends over 14 amino acids. In DNA form, the CDR3 reads TGCGCCAGCAGCCCCCCGGGAACTTACACTGAAGCTTTCTTT. As protein: CASSPPGTYTEAFF.

V gene TRBV5-4 combines with J gene TRBJ2-1; a weak D match, TRBD2 (5 bases). Germline V CDR1 and CDR2: SGHNT, YYREEE (reference sequence). V lost 0 bases and J lost 7, with 23 bases in between. The CDR3 covers 18 residues. CDR3 DNA sequence: TGTGCCAGCAGCTTGGCTATCTCCCAGCCGGGGATGGGAAATGAGCAGTTCTTC. Residues: CASSLAISQPGMGNEQFF.

The CDR3 protein is CASSSTGLSNQPQHF. Written as DNA, the CDR3 is TGTGCCAGCAGCTCTACAGGGTTGTCCAATCAGCCCCAGCATTTT. J is TRBJ1-5 and V is TRBV7-9; tentatively, D is TRBD1 (6 bases). The CDR3 length is 15 residues. V dropped 4 bases and J dropped 3 bases, with 13 bases sitting between them. Germline V gives CDR1 SEHNR, CDR2 FQNEAQ (reference sequence). Complete variable domain (other parts from reference TRBV7-9 and TRBJ1-5): DTGVSQNPRHKITKRGQNVTFRCDPISEHNRLYWYRQTLGQGPEFLTYFQNEAQLEKSRLLSDRFSAERPKGSFSTLEIQRTEQGDSAMYLCASSSTGLSNQPQHFGDGTRLSIL.

The CDR3 nucleotides read TGCAGCGTTGAAGATCTTAAGGGGCAGTTAAGCTCCTACAATGAGCAGTTCTTC. Translation gives CSVEDLKGQLSSYNEQFF. This chain links TRBV29-1 with TRBJ2-1; perhaps TRBD1 as D (5 bases). V was pared by 0 bases and J by 0 bases, with 18 bases between. Looked up from germline, CDR1 is SQVTM and CDR2 is ANQGSEA. This CDR3 spans 18 amino acids.

The genes are TRBV7-9 and TRBJ1-4, with no clear D. V lost 1 base, J lost 0 bases, and 9 bases lay in between. Germline loops: CDR1 SEHNR, CDR2 FQNEAQ (reference sequence). The CDR3 has 16 amino acids. The CDR3 reads CASSLGAQSTNEKLFF. For the CDR3, the DNA is TGTGCCAGCAGCTTAGGGGCCCAGTCAACTAATGAAAAACTGTTTTTT.

This clone was counted a single time. Here the CDR3 DNA reads TGTGCCAGCGCTGGACAGGGGATCGGAGAGACCCAGTACTTC. Encoded protein: CASAGQGIGETQYF. The V gene is TRBV6-5, the J gene TRBJ2-5, with 9 nucleotides matching TRBD1. Trimming removed 8 bases from V and 4 bases from J; junction bases left unmatched: 8. CDR1 is MNHEY, CDR2 SVGAGI, per germline. There are 14 residues in the CDR3.

This rearrangement joins TRBV7-9 to TRBJ1-6, with D uncertain. V was pared by 11 bases and J by 1 base, with 6 bases between. Germline CDR1 is SEHNR and CDR2 is FQNEAQ (reference sequence). The CDR3 is 12 amino acids. The DNA for the CDR3 is TGTGCCGCGGGGTCCTATAATTCACCCCTCCACTTT. Translated: CAAGSYNSPLHF.

This chain connects TRBV7-8 to TRBJ2-3; 9 bases are shared with TRBD1. Per germline, CDR1 SGHVS and CDR2 FQNEAQ. V gave up 5 bases and J gave up 5 bases; unmatched junction bases: 8. The CDR3 loop spans 15 amino acids. Here the CDR3 reads CASSKATGGEDTQYF. The CDR3 bases are TGTGCCAGCAGCAAAGCTACAGGGGGCGAAGATACGCAGTATTTT.

The sample holds one count of this clone. The chain carries TRBV2 and TRBJ2-1; 9 bases are shared with TRBD2. There are 15 residues in the CDR3. V shed 6 bases and J 7 bases; nucleotides not matched to a gene: 10. Germline CDR1 and CDR2: SNHLY and FYNNEI. CDR3 nucleotides: TGTGCCAGCAGCGGGATGGCTAGCGGGATTAATGAGCAGTTCTTC. Translation gives CASSGMASGINEQFF. Variable domain in full (rest from reference TRBV2 and TRBJ2-1): EPEVTQTPSHQVTQMGQEVILRCVPISNHLYFYWYRQILGQKVEFLVSFYNNEISEKSEIFDDQFSVERPDGSNFTLKIRSTKLEDSAMYFCASSGMASGINEQFFGPGTRLTVL.

In its sample, this clone was seen once. This chain uses TRBV5-1 with TRBJ2-3; 12 bases are shared with TRBD1. CDR1 and CDR2 (germline): SGHRS, YFSETQ. The J segment lost 3 bases and the V segment lost 2 bases, leaving 7 bases of the junction unmatched. This CDR3 has 17 residues. As DNA, the CDR3 is TGCGCCAGCAGCTTTGTGGGGGGACAGGGGGCAACAGATACGCAGTATTTT. It encodes CASSFVGGQGATDTQYF.

The chain combines TRBV5-6 with TRBJ2-7, with 9 bases identical to TRBD1. V trimming: 4 bases; J trimming: 4 bases; junction bases outside the gene matches: 6. The CDR3 loop spans 14 amino acids. In germline, CDR1 is SGHDT, CDR2 YYEEEE. The CDR3 loop reads CASSTGTGNYEQYF. The CDR3 nucleotides are TGTGCCAGCAGCACCGGGACAGGGAATTACGAGCAGTACTTC.

The chain uses TRBV19 and TRBJ2-3; 7 bases map to TRBD1. This CDR3 region has 14 residues. V dropped 6 bases and J dropped 3; count of bases not matched to a gene: 6. From germline, CDR1 is LNHDA and CDR2 SQIVND (reference sequence). DNA for the CDR3: TGTGCCAGTAGAAATACAGGGGTTACAGATACGCAGTATTTT. It yields the protein CASRNTGVTDTQYF.

The V call is TRBV25-1, the J call TRBJ2-2; D not certain. The germline V gene encodes CDR1 MGHDK and CDR2 SYGVNS. The CDR3 is made up of 12 amino acids. The V end was cut by 5 bases, the J end by 7 bases, with 8 bases between. CDR3 amino acids: CASSYFLGELFF. CDR3 nucleotide sequence: TGTGCCAGCAGTTATTTCCTCGGGGAGCTGTTTTTT. The variable domain in full, with the rest retrieved from reference TRBV25-1 and TRBJ2-2, is EADIYQTPRYLVIGTGKKITLECSQTMGHDKMYWYQQDPGMELHLIHYSYGVNSTEKGDLSSESTVSRIRTEHFPLTLESARPSHTSQYLCASSYFLGELFFGEGSRLTVL.

The DNA of the CDR3 is TGTGCCAGCAGCGGCGGGAGGGAACCAATAAGTATGGCCCAGTACTTC. Protein sequence: CASSGGREPISMAQYF. V gene TRBV3-1 (or the pseudogene TRBV3-2) combines with J gene TRBJ2-5; 9 bases line up with TRBD2. V lost 5 bases to trimming and J lost 9 bases; unmatched junction nucleotides: 16. The CDR3 is 16 residues long. The germline V gene has CDR1 LGHDT and CDR2 YNNKEL (reference sequence).

This chain links TRBV7-8 with TRBJ2-1; TRBD2 matches 12 bases. The germline gives CDR1 SGHVS, CDR2 FQNEAQ. CDR3 length: 16 residues. J was trimmed by 11 bases and V by 0 bases; bases with no gene match: 8. CDR3 in DNA: TGTGCCAGCAGCTTAGCGGTCCTAGCGGGAGGGTTTCAGCAGTTCTTC. This gives the protein CASSLAVLAGGFQQFF.

This chain connects TRBV3-1 (or the pseudogene TRBV3-2) to TRBJ2-3; D may be TRBD2 (7 bases). The CDR3 runs 19 residues. Trimming left V 0 bases short and J 0 bases short, with 19 bases between. Germline V gene lookup returns CDR1 LGHDT and CDR2 YNNKEL (reference sequence). The CDR3 here is CASSQDWGGGGGSTDTQYF. The DNA of the CDR3 is TGTGCCAGCAGCCAAGATTGGGGAGGAGGGGGGGGAAGCACAGATACGCAGTATTTT.

This rearrangement joins TRBV11-2 to TRBJ1-1; no clear D. CDR1 and CDR2 from the germline V gene are SGHAT and FQNNGV. This CDR3 is built from 14 residues. With 0 bases removed from V and 1 base from J, the gap between germline ends came to 6 bases. The CDR3 DNA is TGTGCCAGCAGCTTAGACAGTGAGAACACTGAAGCTTTCTTT. This sequence encodes CASSLDSENTEAFF. Variable domain in full (rest from reference TRBV11-2 and TRBJ1-1): EAGVAQSPRYKIIEKRQSVAFWCNPISGHATLYWYQQILGQGPKLLIQFQNNGVVDDSQLPKDRFSAERLKGVDSTLKIQPAKLEDSAVYLCASSLDSENTEAFFGQGTRLTVV.

The chain uses TRBV25-1 and TRBJ2-2; 8 nucleotides match TRBD1. This CDR3 spans 15 amino acids. V lost 6 bases to trimming and J lost 5 bases; unmatched junction nucleotides: 8. Germline V gene lookup returns CDR1 MGHDK and CDR2 SYGVNS. The CDR3 DNA reads as TGTGCCAGCAGGATGACAGGGGCCGTTACCGGGGAGCTGTTTTTT. As protein: CASRMTGAVTGELFF.

This chain connects TRBV6-4 to TRBJ1-1, with D hard to call. Trimming took off 5 bases at V and 3 bases at J, with 19 bases between the two ends. This CDR3 contains 16 residues. The V gene's germline CDR1 is MRHNA and CDR2 SNTAGT. The CDR3 region is CASSSTKAGLYTEAFF. The CDR3 nucleotides read TGTGCCAGCAGTTCCACTAAGGCGGGTCTCTACACTGAAGCTTTCTTT.

This chain connects TRBV10-3 to TRBJ1-5; D is uncertain. The CDR3 loop spans 14 amino acids. Germline CDR1 reads ENHRY; CDR2 reads SYGVKD. The ends were cut back, 4 bases at V and 3 bases at J, with 10 bases in the middle. DNA for the CDR3: TGTGCCATCAGTGTTGACGGGGTCAATCAGCCCCAGCATTTT. It translates to CAISVDGVNQPQHF.

V usage is TRBV9 and J usage is TRBJ2-5; D might be TRBD2 (5 bases). The CDR3 extends over 15 amino acids. Looked up from germline, CDR1 is SGDLS and CDR2 is YYNGEE. Trimming removed 0 bases from V and 5 bases from J, with 14 bases in between. CDR3 protein: CASSVGLANPETQYF. CDR3 nucleotides: TGTGCCAGCAGCGTAGGTCTAGCCAACCCGGAGACCCAGTACTTC. Complete variable domain (other parts from reference TRBV9 and TRBJ2-5): DSGVTQTPKHLITATGQRVTLRCSPRSGDLSVYWYQQSLDQGLQFLIQYYNGEERAKGNILERFSAQQFPDLHSELNLSSLELGDSALYFCASSVGLANPETQYFGPGTRLLVL.

The chain joins TRBV7-8 to TRBJ2-1; D not resolved. CDR1 is SGHVS and CDR2 is FQNEAQ in the germline V gene. The V and J ends lost 6 bases and 8 bases respectively, with 14 bases between them. The CDR3 runs to 13 residues. The CDR3: CASSLPRHDEQFF. Written as DNA, the CDR3 is TGTGCCAGCAGTCTCCCAAGACACGATGAGCAGTTCTTC.

This chain connects TRBV6-5 to TRBJ1-2; TRBD1 is a possible D gene (6 bases). This CDR3 region has 11 residues. V gave up 8 bases and J gave up 7 bases, with 11 bases separating them. Germline V gene data show CDR1 as MNHEY and CDR2 as SVGAGI. The CDR3 bases are TGTGCCAGCGAGTACAGGGTTGGCTACACCTTC. Protein product: CASEYRVGYTF.